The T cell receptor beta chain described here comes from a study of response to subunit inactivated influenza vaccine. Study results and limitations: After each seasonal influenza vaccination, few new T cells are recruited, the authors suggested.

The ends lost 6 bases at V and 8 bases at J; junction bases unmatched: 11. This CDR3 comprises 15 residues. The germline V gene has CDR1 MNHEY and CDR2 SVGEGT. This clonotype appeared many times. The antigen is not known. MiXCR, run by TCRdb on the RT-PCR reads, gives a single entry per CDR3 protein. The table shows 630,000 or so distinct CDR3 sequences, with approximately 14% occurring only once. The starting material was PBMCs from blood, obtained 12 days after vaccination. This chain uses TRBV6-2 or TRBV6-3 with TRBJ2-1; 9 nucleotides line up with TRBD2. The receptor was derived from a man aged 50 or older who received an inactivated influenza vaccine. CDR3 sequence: CASSSSSGVWYEQFF. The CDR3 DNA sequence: TGTGCCAGCAGCTCCTCTAGCGGGGTTTGGTATGAGCAGTTCTTC.